Listed here are 18 T cell receptor beta chains from one sample, sequenced in a study of Ad26.COV2.S vaccination and SARS-CoV-2 variants. The method was immunoSEQ multiplex PCR; TCRdb's version includes in-frame clones alone and lacks a portion of them. The top ten hold roughly 4.8% of the sample, which has roughly 300,000 clones, more than 85% seen once. Treatment described: roughly 19 received Ad26.COV2.S at low or high dose, single or two shots; several received placebo; per-sample allocation not given. On day 63 after the first injection, vaccine and placebo recipients gave samples. Sequenced material: peripheral blood, taken in a trial of Ad26.COV2.S vaccine versus placebo. The receptors shown here come from a person between 18 and 65 years old who received the Ad26.COV2.S COVID-19 vaccine or a placebo.

CDR3 nucleotides: TGCAGTGCTAGTCTGCGGGGGGGGGATTCGTCTGATACGCAGTATTTT. It specifies CSASLRGGDSSDTQYF. The V and J genes are TRBV20-1 and TRBJ2-3; 9 nucleotides agree with TRBD2. Germline V lookup: CDR1 DFQATT, CDR2 SNEGSKA (reference sequence). The junction had 13 bases not matched to a gene; V was cut back by 3 bases and J by 6 bases. This CDR3 has 16 residues.

The V and J genes are TRBV19 and TRBJ1-4; TRBD1 aligns across 7 bases. The junction had 7 bases not matched to a gene; V was cut back by 4 bases and J by 5 bases. Germline loops: CDR1 LNHDA, CDR2 SQIVND (reference sequence). CDR3 size: 15 residues. The CDR3 protein is CASSRGQLTNEKLFF. The CDR3 nucleotides read TGTGCCAGTAGTAGGGGACAGCTCACAAATGAAAAACTGTTTTTT.

Concerning this clone: Other DNA sequences within the sample encode an identical CDR3. This chain links TRBV6-5 with TRBJ2-7; 7 positions match TRBD1. Losses at the gene ends were 6 bases for V and 1 base for J; bases not matched to a gene: 3. Looked up from germline, CDR1 is MNHEY and CDR2 is SVGAGI. The CDR3 spans 13 residues. The CDR3 sequence is CASRRDSSYEQYF. The CDR3 bases are TGTGCCAGCAGGAGGGACAGTTCCTACGAGCAGTACTTC.

CDR3 sequence: CASSLVSYNEQFF. CDR3 nucleotides: TGTGCCAGCAGCTTAGTAAGTTACAATGAGCAGTTCTTC. This rearrangement joins TRBV11-3 to TRBJ2-1; D call uncertain. CDR1 SGHNT and CDR2 YENEEA come from the germline V gene. Trimming took off 1 base at V and 4 bases at J, with 5 bases between the two ends. The CDR3 runs to 13 residues.

This chain joins TRBV2 and TRBJ2-3; either TRBD1 or TRBD2 may fit D (6 bases each). The CDR3 has 18 residues. Between the trimmed V and J ends, which lost 6 bases and 0 bases, there was a span of 22 bases. Germline V gene data show CDR1 as SNHLY and CDR2 as FYNNEI. This CDR3 is CASSGQTRGLPSTDTQYF. CDR3 coding DNA: TGTGCCAGCAGCGGACAGACAAGGGGACTCCCTAGCACAGATACGCAGTATTTT.

The gene calls are TRBV29-1 and TRBJ1-3; D is ambiguous. V lost 7 bases to trimming and J lost 4 bases, with 8 bases between them. Germline CDR1 and CDR2: SQVTM and ANQGSEA. This CDR3 spans 11 amino acids. The CDR3 DNA follows: TGCAGCGCAGTATCAGGAAACACCATATATTTT. Its protein product is CSAVSGNTIYF.

The gene calls are TRBV6-5 and TRBJ1-4; 7 bases fit TRBD1. The germline gives CDR1 MNHEY, CDR2 SVGAGI. With V trimmed by 4 bases and J by 3 bases, 5 bases remained unmatched. CDR3 size: 15 residues. The CDR3 here is CASSFSQGSNEKLFF. CDR3 nucleotide sequence: TGTGCCAGCAGTTTCTCACAGGGGTCTAATGAAAAACTGTTTTTT.

This chain joins TRBV7-9 and TRBJ2-7; a weak D match, TRBD2 (5 bases). Germline CDR1 and CDR2: SEHNR and FQNEAQ (reference sequence). Trimming left V 5 bases short and J 4 bases short, with 27 bases between. This CDR3 comprises 18 residues. CDR3 in amino acids: CASSPKPAGRSLGYEQYF. As DNA, the CDR3 is TGTGCCAGCAGCCCCAAGCCTGCGGGCAGGTCCCTAGGGTACGAGCAGTACTTC.

The chain's CDR3 is CASSDPGDTQYF. DNA for the CDR3: TGTGCCAGCAGCGACCCGGGGGATACGCAGTATTTT. This chain uses TRBV13 with TRBJ2-3; D perhaps matches TRBD2 (5 bases). V shed 5 bases and J shed 6 bases, with 9 bases lying between them. This CDR3 has 12 residues. Germline V lookup: CDR1 PRHDT, CDR2 FYEKMQ (reference sequence).

This clone has only one observation. V and J are TRBV6-1 and TRBJ2-7; the D gene is possibly TRBD2 (7 bases). This CDR3 region has 14 residues. V lost 2 bases to trimming and J lost 3 bases, with 11 bases between them. CDR1 MNHNS and CDR2 SASEGT come from the germline V gene. Here the CDR3 DNA reads TGTGCCAGCAGTGAACGGGGGGCCTACTACGAGCAGTACTTC. Translated: CASSERGAYYEQYF.

This rearrangement joins TRBV6-5 to TRBJ2-5, with D perhaps TRBD1 (6 bases). This CDR3 has 13 residues. Germline CDR1 and CDR2: MNHEY and SVGAGI. The germline V and J ends were trimmed by 5 bases and 5 bases, with 12 bases remaining between them. This chain's CDR3 is CASSLTGSETQYF. DNA of the CDR3: TGTGCCAGCAGTCTCACAGGGTCCGAGACCCAGTACTTC.

The rearrangement joins TRBV5-4 to TRBJ1-2, with TRBD1 identical over 9 bases. Germline CDR1 and CDR2: SGHNT and YYREEE (reference sequence). The CDR3 is 12 residues long. Trimming removed 5 bases from V and 7 bases from J; junction bases left unmatched: 3. The CDR3 spells CASRLDRGGYTF. Written as DNA, the CDR3 is TGTGCCAGCAGACTGGACAGGGGTGGCTACACCTTC. Full variable domain (rest looked up from reference TRBV5-4 and TRBJ1-2): ETGVTQSPTHLIKTRGQQVTLRCSSQSGHNTVSWYQQALGQGPQFIFQYYREEENGRGNFPPRFSGLQFPNYSSELNVNALELDDSALYLCASRLDRGGYTFGSGTRLTVV.

The genes are TRBV6-2 or TRBV6-3 and TRBJ2-7, with 10 bases aligning to TRBD2. Germline assignment: CDR1 MNHEY and CDR2 SVGEGT. The J segment lost 1 base and the V segment lost 4 bases, leaving 7 bases of the junction unmatched. This CDR3 is built from 16 residues. The CDR3 loop is CASSSRTSGVSYEQYF. The CDR3 nucleotides are TGTGCCAGCAGTTCGCGTACTAGCGGGGTTTCCTACGAGCAGTACTTC.

The CDR3 DNA reads TGCAGCGTCGAAACTACAGGGGAATTTGGAGATACGCAGTATTTT. Amino acid sequence: CSVETTGEFGDTQYF. The V and J genes are TRBV29-1 and TRBJ2-3; 7 nucleotides line up with TRBD1. The CDR3 is 15 amino acids. Germline V gives CDR1 SQVTM, CDR2 ANQGSEA. J gave up 5 bases and V 6 bases, and 14 bases lay outside the gene matches.

This rearrangement joins TRBV5-1 to TRBJ2-7, with 13 positions matching TRBD2. This CDR3 spans 17 amino acids. The V segment lost 4 bases and the J segment 0 bases; nucleotides outside the gene matches: 7. CDR1 is SGHRS and CDR2 is YFSETQ in the germline V gene. As DNA, the CDR3 is TGCGCCAGCAGCGATGGACTAGCGGGGGACCTCTCCTACGAGCAGTACTTC. Translating gives CASSDGLAGDLSYEQYF.

V is TRBV29-1 and J is TRBJ2-1; 8 bases agree with TRBD2. Germline V gives CDR1 SQVTM, CDR2 ANQGSEA. The CDR3 has 16 amino acids. With V trimmed by 6 bases and J by 4 bases, 14 bases remained unmatched. CDR3 sequence: CSVRTSGPLRYNEQFF. The CDR3 DNA reads TGCAGCGTCCGCACTAGCGGACCTCTCCGGTACAATGAGCAGTTCTTC.

This clone showed up just once. This chain uses TRBV18 with TRBJ1-4; D possibly corresponds to TRBD1 (5 bases). In germline, CDR1 is KGHSH, CDR2 LQKENI. The CDR3 spans 11 residues. The V gene lost 5 bases and the J gene lost 12 bases, with 10 bases spanning the gap. CDR3 sequence (DNA): TGTGCCAGCTCATCAGGAGGGGAACTGTTTTTT. The encoded protein is CASSSGGELFF.

This clone was seen just once. The CDR3 bases are TGTGCCAGTAGTATTTTAAGACTAGCGGGAGCTCCGGAACACAATGAGCAGTTCTTC. Protein product: CASSILRLAGAPEHNEQFF. The J gene is TRBJ2-1, the V gene TRBV19; 12 positions match TRBD2. With V trimmed by 3 bases and J by 5 bases, 14 bases remained unmatched. Germline assignment: CDR1 LNHDA and CDR2 SQIVND (reference sequence). The CDR3 runs to 19 residues.